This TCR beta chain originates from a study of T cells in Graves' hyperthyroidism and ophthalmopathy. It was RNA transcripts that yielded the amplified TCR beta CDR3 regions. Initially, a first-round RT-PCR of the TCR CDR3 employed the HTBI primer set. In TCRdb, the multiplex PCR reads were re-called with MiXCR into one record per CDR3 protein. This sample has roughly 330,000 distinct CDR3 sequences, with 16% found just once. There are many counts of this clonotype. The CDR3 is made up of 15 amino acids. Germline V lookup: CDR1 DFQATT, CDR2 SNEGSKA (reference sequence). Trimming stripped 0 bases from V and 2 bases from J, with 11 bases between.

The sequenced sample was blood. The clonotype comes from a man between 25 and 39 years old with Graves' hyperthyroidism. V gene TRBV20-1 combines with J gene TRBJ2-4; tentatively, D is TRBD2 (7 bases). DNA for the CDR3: TGCAGTGCTAGAGATGGGAGGGACACCAAAAACATTCAGTACTTC. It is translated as CSARDGRDTKNIQYF.